This TCR beta chain was recovered during a study of cytotoxic CD8 clonotypes in ibrutinib-treated CLL. Only in-frame clones appear in the TCRdb table, and some are missing; sequencing was by immunoSEQ multiplex PCR. This sample has 70,000 to 80,000 clones, with less than 90% found just once. CDR1 and CDR2 from the germline V gene are ENHRY and SYGVKD. The CDR3 consists of 15 residues. V shed 6 bases, J shed 4 bases, and the junction held 4 bases outside the gene matches. The clonotype was recovered from a human donor with chronic lymphocytic leukemia. The chain has TRBV10-3 and TRBJ2-5; 14 nucleotides align to TRBD2. Sequenced here: PBMCs, sampled after 24 months of ibrutinib treatment. CDR3 sequence: CAISEGLAGGETQYF. In DNA form, the CDR3 reads TGTGCCATCAGCGAAGGACTAGCGGGAGGAGAGACCCAGTACTTC.